Following are 15 T cell receptor beta chains from one sample sequenced in a study of regulatory T cells in long-lasting Graves disease. Combining iRepertoire HTBI primers with Arm-PCR of CDR3 regions, the authors built TCR beta libraries. TCRdb redid the calling of the multiplex PCR reads with MiXCR, one entry per CDR3 protein. This table holds 400,000 to 500,000 distinct CDR3 sequences, about a sixth found once. As to time point: newly diagnosed GD, antithyroid drugs for less than 3 months. The TCR library used RNA extracted from PBMCs. The same data also went into a second study, on T cells in Graves' hyperthyroidism and ophthalmopathy.

The source material was peripheral blood mononuclear cells (PBMCs), sampled at new diagnosis, from a patient treated with antithyroid drugs. The receptors were gathered from a woman under 30 with Graves disease.

This clonotype occurred many times. V is TRBV18 and J is TRBJ2-7; D gene ambiguous. The CDR3 is 14 residues long. Trimming pared 3 bases from V and 0 bases from J, leaving 9 bases between. Germline values: CDR1 KGHSH, CDR2 LQKENI. The CDR3: CASSPGQYSYEQYF. CDR3 DNA: TGTGCCAGCTCACCGGGCCAGTACTCCTACGAGCAGTACTTC.

This clonotype was detected many times. The CDR3 DNA follows: TGTGCCAGCAGTCTTAGCGGTTGGCAGAGAAGCACAGATACGCAGTATTTT. Residues: CASSLSGWQRSTDTQYF. The genes are TRBV27 and TRBJ2-3; tentative D call: TRBD2 (6 bases). Germline CDR1 reads MNHEY; CDR2 reads SMNVEV (reference sequence). Trimming removed 5 bases from V and 0 bases from J, with 18 bases in between. This CDR3 spans 17 amino acids.

The chain carries TRBV5-1 and TRBJ2-5; unclear D gene. The CDR3 contains 12 residues. CDR1 SGHRS and CDR2 YFSETQ come from the germline V gene. Trimming removed 4 bases at V and 5 bases at J, with 9 bases between. CDR3 amino acids: CASSGFGETQYF. DNA of the CDR3: TGCGCCAGCAGCGGTTTTGGGGAGACCCAGTACTTC. The variable domain in full, with the rest retrieved from reference TRBV5-1 and TRBJ2-5, is KAGVTQTPRYLIKTRGQQVTLSCSPISGHRSVSWYQQTPGQGLQFLFEYFSETQRNKGNFPGRFSGRQFSNSRSEMNVSTLELGDSALYLCASSGFGETQYFGPGTRLLVL.

This clonotype was observed a single time. A read error is likely here: a far larger clone is one base away. The rearrangement links TRBV2 to TRBJ2-7; possible D gene TRBD1, 5 bases. V was clipped by 5 bases and J by 6 bases, with 17 bases between them. CDR3 length: 14 residues. CDR1 is SNHLY and CDR2 is FYNNEI in the germline V gene. In DNA, the CDR3 is TGTGCCAGCAGTTTCCAAACAGGTCCCTGCGAGCAGTACTTC. It specifies CASSFQTGPCEQYF.

The sample holds many counts of this clonotype. A much larger clone differs from this one at a single base, so this may be a read error. V and J are TRBV28 and TRBJ2-1; 10 bases fit TRBD2. The CDR3 spans 16 residues. Germline V lookup: CDR1 MDHEN, CDR2 SYDVKM. With 10 bases clipped from V and 3 bases from J, the junction kept 12 bases outside the gene matches. The CDR3 loop reads CAIAKSAGGLYNEQFF. The CDR3 nucleotides are TGTGCCATCGCTAAGTCAGCGGGAGGGCTCTACAATGAGCAGTTCTTC.

Ten or more counts support this clonotype. The chain employs TRBV7-9 and TRBJ2-7; perhaps TRBD2 as D (5 bases). There are 17 residues in the CDR3. The ends were cut back, 5 bases at V and 7 bases at J, with 27 bases in the middle. The germline gives CDR1 SEHNR, CDR2 FQNEAQ (reference sequence). The CDR3 bases are TGTGCCAGCAGCCCCCTCCCCCCCCATAGCGATTCGGGGGAGCAGTACTTC. Translating gives CASSPLPPHSDSGEQYF.

This clonotype was seen a single time. The rearrangement links TRBV19 to TRBJ2-7; maybe TRBD1 (6 bases). The CDR3 totals 15 residues. V was trimmed by 1 base and J by 2 bases, leaving 12 bases between them. Germline V gene data show CDR1 as LNHDA and CDR2 as SQIVND (reference sequence). CDR3 sequence reads: CASSIVGTSTYEQYF. The DNA of the CDR3 is TGTGCCAGTAGTATAGTCGGGACATCGACCTACGAGCAGTACTTC.

This clonotype appeared a few times. The rearrangement uses TRBV20-1 and TRBJ2-3, with D possibly TRBD2 on 6 matching bases. The CDR3 loop spans 15 amino acids. The ends were cut back, 1 base at V and 1 base at J, with 12 bases in the middle. The germline gives CDR1 DFQATT, CDR2 SNEGSKA (reference sequence). The CDR3 region is CSARAPQRGTDTQYF. Here the CDR3 DNA reads TGCAGTGCTAGAGCCCCCCAGCGGGGCACAGATACGCAGTATTTT.

This chain links TRBV6-1 with TRBJ2-4; a weak D match, TRBD1 (6 bases). The CDR3 covers 17 residues. Germline V gives CDR1 MNHNS, CDR2 SASEGT. Trimming took 5 bases from V and 0 from J, leaving 17 bases between them. This chain's CDR3 is CASSRGQPALAKNIQYF. CDR3 coding DNA: TGTGCCAGCAGTAGAGGACAGCCGGCTTTAGCCAAAAACATTCAGTACTTC.

At least ten counts were recorded for this clonotype. The rearrangement joins TRBV6-1 to TRBJ1-2, with 7 positions matching TRBD1. The ends lost 4 bases at V and 5 bases at J; junction bases unmatched: 7. CDR1 and CDR2 from the germline V gene are MNHNS and SASEGT. There are 14 residues in the CDR3. CDR3 amino acids: CASSVPGQSYGYTF. The CDR3, as DNA: TGTGCCAGCAGTGTGCCGGGACAGTCATATGGCTACACCTTC.

This clonotype was picked up many times. The genes are TRBV28 and TRBJ2-2, with TRBD2 identical over 12 bases. Trimming took 2 bases from V and 6 from J; bases not matched to a gene: 13. The CDR3 covers 19 residues. Germline CDR1 reads MDHEN; CDR2 reads SYDVKM. CDR3 amino acids: CASSLQTSGRSYMAGELFF. CDR3 bases: TGTGCCAGCAGTTTACAGACTAGCGGGAGATCATATATGGCCGGGGAGCTGTTTTTT.

In its sample, this clonotype was seen many times. The chain combines TRBV29-1 with TRBJ2-7; 10 positions agree with TRBD1. CDR1 SQVTM and CDR2 ANQGSEA come from the germline V gene. The CDR3 contains 12 residues. V was clipped by 7 bases and J by 5 bases; unmatched bases: 5. CDR3 sequence (DNA): TGCAGCGGGAGGGACAGGGGCAACGAGCAGTACTTC. This encodes CSGRDRGNEQYF.

J is TRBJ2-7 and V is TRBV7-2; D unclear. CDR3 size: 13 residues. Germline CDR1 and CDR2: SGHTA and FQGNSA. Trimming removed 5 bases at V and 3 bases at J, with 11 bases between. In DNA, the CDR3 is TGTGCCAGCAGCATTACACATTACTACGAGCAGTACTTC. It is translated as CASSITHYYEQYF. Filled out from reference TRBV7-2 and TRBJ2-7, the complete variable domain reads GAGVSQSPSNKVTEKGKDVELRCDPISGHTALYWYRQSLGQGLEFLIYFQGNSAPDKSGLPSDRFSAERTGGSVSTLTIQRTQQEDSAVYLCASSITHYYEQYFGPGTRLTVT.

This clonotype was detected only a few times. The chain uses TRBV6-9 and TRBJ2-5, with a possible D match to TRBD2 (5 bases). Looked up from germline, CDR1 is MNHGY and CDR2 is SVAAGI. The CDR3 contains 13 residues. Trimming stripped 2 bases from V and 1 base from J, with 5 bases between. CDR3 residues: CASSYSGQETQYF. In DNA, the CDR3 is TGTGCCAGCAGTTATAGCGGCCAAGAGACCCAGTACTTC.

With regard to this clonotype: Just one base apart from a much larger clone, this may be a read error. The genes are TRBV12-5 and TRBJ2-1; D is possibly TRBD2 (5 bases). The CDR3 has 16 residues. The ends were cut back, 0 bases at V and 8 bases at J, with 17 bases in the middle. CDR1 and CDR2 from the germline V gene are LGHNT and FRNRAP. In nucleotides, the CDR3 is TGTGCTAGTGGTTTGGTAACGAGAGGGCCGAACGATGAGCAGTTCTTC. Translating gives CASGLVTRGPNDEQFF.